This TCR beta chain was recorded in a study of T cells in localized non-small cell lung cancer. The CDR3 sequence is 16 residues long. Germline values: CDR1 MDHEN, CDR2 SYDVKM. Trimming took off 7 bases at V and 1 base at J, with 16 bases between the two ends. Sequencing was performed with immunoSEQ multiplex PCR; in TCRdb, only in-frame clones are kept and a portion is missing. The top ten clones hold 22% of a sample with about 59,000 clones, about 90% of them seen once. This receptor was taken from a man aged 40 to 70 with stage I squamous cell lung carcinoma. The gene calls are TRBV28 and TRBJ2-2, with TRBD2 as a possible D gene (6 bases). This material consisted of peripheral blood, taken before any cancer treatment. The CDR3 reads CASTQYSGLNTGELFF. The CDR3 DNA follows: TGTGCCAGCACCCAATATAGCGGACTGAACACCGGGGAGCTGTTTTTT. The whole variable domain, remainder taken from reference TRBV28 and TRBJ2-2, is DVKVTQSSRYLVKRTGEKVFLECVQDMDHENMFWYRQDPGLGLRLIYFSYDVKMKEKGDIPEGYSVSREKKERFSLILESASTNQTSMYLCASTQYSGLNTGELFFGEGSRLTVL.